This TCR beta chain was found in a study of cytomegalovirus exposure and HLA in healthy donors. General study points: Some TCR beta chains (164 of them) were listed as cytomegalovirus-associated.

Trimming removed 4 bases from V and 0 bases from J; junction bases left unmatched: 12. Germline loops: CDR1 SGHVS, CDR2 FNYEAQ. The CDR3 loop spans 17 amino acids. To note about this clone: Its antigen is not identified.

PCR employed 60 Vbeta and 13 Jbeta primers. Here immunoSEQ multiplex PCR was the method, and the copy in TCRdb shows in-frame clones only, minus some. The sample records hundreds of thousands of clones, more than 55% being singletons. The receptor was derived from a female donor in good health and CMV-seronegative. Sequenced material: PBMCs. V and J are TRBV7-6 and TRBJ2-7; TRBD2 matches 7 bases. CDR3 DNA sequence: TGTGCCAGCAGCTCCCCCAAGGGCGGGGGAAGCTCCTACGAGCAGTACTTC. It encodes CASSSPKGGGSSYEQYF.